The 17 T cell receptor beta chains below were found in one sample sequenced in a study of shared clonotypes between healthy human individuals. The repertoire was sequenced with immunoSEQ multiplex PCR; TCRdb's copy has only in-frame clones and lacks some. The repertoire holds roughly 1 million clones, with around 78% as singletons. The material sequenced was memory CD4+ T cells from PBMCs. Subset given: CD45RA-negative fraction. The receptors stem from a man between 18 and 29 years old in good health. Some clones in this sample may be carry-over from other donors' samples.

This clone was counted between two and nine times. This rearrangement joins TRBV4-2 to TRBJ2-1; 7 nucleotides match TRBD2. Germline V gene sequence: CDR1 LGHNA, CDR2 YNFKEQ. J lost 10 bases, V lost 0 bases, and 6 bases had no gene match. The CDR3 contains 14 residues. As DNA, the CDR3 is TGTGCCAGCAGCCAAGATGGGGGGGATCGGGAGCAGTTCTTC. Protein sequence: CASSQDGGDREQFF.

The rearrangement joins TRBV6-5 to TRBJ2-5, with 8 bases matching TRBD2. The CDR3 has 16 amino acids. Unmatched junction bases numbered 12, after V lost 4 bases and J lost 5 bases. Per the germline V gene, CDR1 is MNHEY and CDR2 is SVGAGI. DNA of the CDR3: TGTGCCAGCAGTTCCCTAGGAGCGGGAGCGGCGGAGACCCAGTACTTC. Translated, it gives CASSSLGAGAAETQYF.

The chain couples TRBV5-1 to TRBJ2-4; D remains ambiguous. The ends were cut back, 5 bases at V and 3 bases at J, with 3 bases in the middle. There are 11 residues in the CDR3. Germline CDR1 and CDR2: SGHRS and YFSETQ. CDR3 sequence reads: CASSLKNIQYF. Written as DNA, the CDR3 is TGCGCCAGCAGTCTCAAAAACATTCAGTACTTC.

The chain employs TRBV6-6 and TRBJ2-7, with a weak D call TRBD1 (6 bases). Germline CDR1 reads MNHNY; CDR2 reads SVGAGI (reference sequence). V was cut by 6 bases and J by 4 bases, with 19 bases left in between. CDR3 length: 15 amino acids. Written as DNA, the CDR3 is TGTGCCAGCAGGAAACAGGGCCAGCCTCTTTACGAGCAGTACTTC. Translation: CASRKQGQPLYEQYF.

This clone was seen a single time. V is TRBV5-1 and J is TRBJ1-2, with 8 bases fitting TRBD1. Germline CDR1 and CDR2: SGHRS and YFSETQ. This CDR3 is built from 15 residues. The trim removed 4 bases at V and 4 bases at J, leaving 9 bases unmatched. CDR3 residues: CASSPSGGDGYGYTF. In DNA, the CDR3 is TGCGCCAGCAGCCCCTCAGGGGGCGATGGCTATGGCTACACCTTC.

This clone was seen once. V gene TRBV19 combines with J gene TRBJ1-4; 7 bases agree with TRBD1. V was pared by 5 bases and J by 8 bases, with 8 bases of the junction left unmatched. There are 14 residues in the CDR3. Germline V CDR1 and CDR2: LNHDA, SQIVND (reference sequence). CDR3 coding DNA: TGTGCCAGTAGTCCTACAGGGGAGAGCGAAAAACTGTTTTTT. Translated: CASSPTGESEKLFF.

The chain employs TRBV11-2 and TRBJ2-4, with 11 positions matching TRBD2. The CDR3 has 18 residues. Trimming took 3 bases from V and 0 from J; bases not matched to a gene: 7. The V gene's germline CDR1 is SGHAT and CDR2 FQNNGV. The CDR3 region has the DNA TGTGCCAGCAGCTTCATAGCGGGAGGGCCGGGAGCCAAAAACATTCAGTACTTC. Its translation is CASSFIAGGPGAKNIQYF.

This chain connects TRBV4-2 to TRBJ2-5; D is unclear. The J call is doubtful: the DNA matches TRBJ2-7 better. The length of the CDR3 is 15 residues. The germline V gene encodes CDR1 LGHNA and CDR2 YNFKEQ. As DNA, the CDR3 is TGTGCCAGCAGCCCCTTACTTAGGCGGTTCGACGAGCAGTACTTC. Encoded protein: CASSPLLRRFDEQYF.

The chain recombines TRBV18 with TRBJ2-3, with TRBD2 matching over 7 bases. The CDR3 runs 15 residues. Germline V lookup: CDR1 KGHSH, CDR2 LQKENI. J was trimmed by 1 base and V by 1 base; bases with no gene match: 2. Here the CDR3 reads CASSPQRDGTDTQYF. In nucleotides, the CDR3 is TGTGCCAGCTCACCACAGCGGGATGGCACAGATACGCAGTATTTT.

The chain employs TRBV7-3 and TRBJ2-5; tentatively, D is TRBD2 (6 bases). The V and J ends lost 4 bases and 5 bases respectively, with 14 bases between them. Looked up from germline, CDR1 is SGHTA and CDR2 is FQGTGA. The CDR3 sequence is 14 residues long. CDR3 protein: CASSSPGAGETQYF. DNA for the CDR3: TGTGCCAGCAGCTCACCGGGCGCGGGGGAGACCCAGTACTTC.

The chain has TRBV6-1 and TRBJ2-3, with D perhaps matching TRBD2 (5 bases). CDR1 is MNHNS and CDR2 is SASEGT in the germline V gene. CDR3 length: 15 amino acids. V was cut by 11 bases and J by 1 base, with 19 bases left in between. The CDR3 region is CAARVGEEGTDTQYF. The CDR3 nucleotides read TGTGCCGCCCGGGTCGGAGAGGAGGGCACAGATACGCAGTATTTT.

A word on this clone: Being one base from a much bigger clone, this may be a read error. The sample has other DNA sequences that encode this CDR3 too. This chain uses TRBV5-1 with TRBJ2-3; 12 bases agree with TRBD2. The V gene's germline CDR1 is SGHRS and CDR2 YFSETQ. The CDR3 length is 16 residues. The V segment lost 0 bases and the J segment 3 bases; nucleotides outside the gene matches: 2. CDR3 bases: TGCGCCAGCAGCTTGGGACTAGCGGGAGTTACAGATACGCAGTATTTT. It translates to CASSLGLAGVTDTQYF.

In this sample, this clone turned up a few times. The V gene is TRBV27, the J gene TRBJ2-1, with TRBD1 matching 9 bases. CDR1 and CDR2 from the germline V gene are MNHEY and SMNVEV (reference sequence). Unmatched junction bases numbered 20, after V lost 4 bases and J lost 4 bases. The CDR3 extends over 20 amino acids. CDR3 sequence (DNA): TGTGCCAGCAGTTCTCCCACCGGGACAGGGTTTTGGGGACAATACAATGAGCAGTTCTTC. Translated, it gives CASSSPTGTGFWGQYNEQFF.

This clone was seen just once. The V gene is TRBV11-1, the J gene TRBJ2-1, with TRBD1 matching over 8 bases. This CDR3 is built from 16 residues. J was trimmed by 6 bases and V by 4 bases; bases with no gene match: 11. Germline values: CDR1 SGHAT, CDR2 FQDESV (reference sequence). The CDR3 protein is CASSSSVATGGNEQFF. The CDR3 region has the DNA TGTGCCAGCAGCTCTTCCGTTGCCACAGGGGGCAATGAGCAGTTCTTC. The variable domain in full, with the rest retrieved from reference TRBV11-1 and TRBJ2-1, is EAEVAQSPRYKITEKSQAVAFWCDPISGHATLYWYRQILGQGPELLVQFQDESVVDDSQLPKDRFSAERLKGVDSTLKIQPAELGDSAMYLCASSSSVATGGNEQFFGPGTRLTVL.

J is TRBJ2-7 and V is TRBV7-9, with 10 bases that match TRBD1. Germline V CDR1 and CDR2: SEHNR, FQNEAQ (reference sequence). The V and J ends lost 1 base and 2 bases, in that order; junction bases with no gene match: 2. There are 15 residues in the CDR3. The CDR3 nucleotides are TGTGCCAGCAGCTTAGGACAGGGGGCTCCCTACGAGCAGTACTTC. Amino acid sequence: CASSLGQGAPYEQYF.

The J gene is TRBJ2-1, the V gene TRBV9; D gene uncertain. Trimming removed 1 base from V and 5 bases from J, with 16 bases in between. Germline loops: CDR1 SGDLS, CDR2 YYNGEE. The CDR3 loop spans 16 amino acids. The CDR3 DNA follows: TGTGCCAGCAGCGTATCCCCCGGAACTGGGGACAATGAGCAGTTCTTC. Amino acid sequence: CASSVSPGTGDNEQFF.

J is TRBJ1-6 and V is TRBV28, with no clear D. Germline values: CDR1 MDHEN, CDR2 SYDVKM. V lost 6 bases and J lost 7, with 13 bases in between. The CDR3 contains 14 residues. CDR3 amino acids: CASSRTSRNSPLHF. The CDR3 nucleotides are TGTGCCAGCAGCCGCACAAGTAGAAATTCACCCCTCCACTTT.